The clone carrying this TCR beta chain was detected only a few times. Its antigen is not identified. The CDR3 runs 15 residues. Germline V gene sequence: CDR1 KGHDR, CDR2 SFDVKD. V was clipped by 3 bases and J by 6 bases, with 14 bases between them. Unique molecular identifiers featured in how the TCRbeta library was prepared. Using its own MiXCR run on the PCR reads, TCRdb lists one record per CDR3 protein. The data show roughly 340,000 distinct CDR3 sequences, with around 15% seen just once and around 38% held by the top ten. The entry originates in a study of T-cell reconstitution after alpha-beta-depleted transplantation in children. General study findings and limits: About two months after transplant, alpha-beta T cells reportedly came from several hundred expanded graft clones. The origin of high day-60 TCRbeta diversity in some patients lay in surviving recipient T cells and thymic progenitors.

This clonotype originated in a male patient aged 2 to 9 who had a stem cell transplant for acute lymphoblastic leukemia, so the T cells may come from the graft donor. This chain joins TRBV24-1 and TRBJ2-1; D remains unclear. Here the sequenced sample was PBMCs, mostly from graft donor cells, taken 360 days after TCRalphabeta/CD19-depleted stem cell transplant. The CDR3 loop reads CATSDPLGSGNEQFF. The CDR3 bases are TGTGCCACCAGTGATCCTCTGGGGTCGGGCAATGAGCAGTTCTTC.